The clone carrying this T cell receptor (beta chain) ranks as medium-sized. Other DNA sequences in the sample encode the same CDR3. From the PCR reads, TCRdb re-called clones with MiXCR. Among about 40,000 clones listed, less than 20% were seen once. The entire patient cohort was treatment-naive prior to thyroid surgery. This entry is derived from a study of metastatic and nonmetastatic thyroid tumors. Per the germline V gene, CDR1 is SGHRS and CDR2 is YFSETQ. V was clipped by 0 bases and J by 1 base, with 11 bases between them. The CDR3 runs 15 residues. Source material: tumor tissue. This clonotype was obtained from a female donor with papillary thyroid cancer or a benign thyroid nodule (not recorded which). Some clones in this sample may be carry-over from other donors' samples. J is TRBJ2-7 and V is TRBV5-1; D is undetermined. The DNA for the CDR3 is TGCGCCAGCAGCTTGGTAGGTACAGAATCCTACGAGCAGTACTTC. It yields the protein CASSLVGTESYEQYF.